These 5 T cell receptor beta chains originate from one sample sequenced in a study of T cells in Graves' hyperthyroidism and ophthalmopathy. Regions amplified from RNA transcripts were the TCR beta CDR3 regions. First-round RT-PCR with HTBI primers amplified the TCR CDR3 region. MiXCR, run by TCRdb on the multiplex PCR reads, gives a single entry per CDR3 protein. The table includes around 600,000 distinct CDR3 sequences, approximately 15% detected once. Sequenced sample: blood. The receptor source for this set is a woman in her forties or fifties with Graves' ophthalmopathy.

This clonotype was found a few times. The chain employs TRBV3-1 and TRBJ2-1, with 9 bases matching TRBD2. With V trimmed by 3 bases and J by 9 bases, 9 bases remained unmatched. Germline V gene data show CDR1 as LGHDT and CDR2 as YNNKEL (reference sequence). The length of the CDR3 is 15 residues. CDR3 sequence reads: CASSQLSGSLGEQFF. As DNA, the CDR3 is TGTGCCAGCAGCCAGCTTAGCGGGAGTTTGGGTGAGCAGTTCTTC.

This clonotype was recorded at least ten times. The chain uses TRBV18 and TRBJ2-7, with D uncertain. The CDR3 has 13 residues. The V end was cut by 1 base, the J end by 2 bases, with 6 bases between. Germline V gene sequence: CDR1 KGHSH, CDR2 LQKENI. The chain's CDR3 is CASSPQGTYEQYF. The CDR3, as DNA: TGTGCCAGCTCACCACAGGGTACCTACGAGCAGTACTTC. The full variable domain, with the rest looked up from reference TRBV18 and TRBJ2-7, is NAGVMQNPRHLVRRRGQEARLRCSPMKGHSHVYWYRQLPEEGLKFMVYLQKENIIDESGMPKERFSAEFPKEGPSILRIQQVVRGDSAAYFCASSPQGTYEQYFGPGTRLTVT.

The chain combines TRBV27 with TRBJ2-1; TRBD2 aligns across 9 bases. The CDR3 length is 13 residues. The trim removed 5 bases at V and 8 bases at J, leaving 4 bases unmatched. The V gene's germline CDR1 is MNHEY and CDR2 SMNVEV (reference sequence). The CDR3 loop reads CASSRTSAYEQFF. CDR3 in DNA: TGTGCCAGCAGTAGGACTAGCGCCTATGAGCAGTTCTTC.

The chain links TRBV20-1 to TRBJ2-1, with 7 positions matching TRBD2. The V gene end was trimmed by 0 bases and the J gene end by 6 bases; junction bases not matched to a gene: 11. The CDR3 sequence is 16 residues long. In germline, CDR1 is DFQATT, CDR2 SNEGSKA (reference sequence). Here the CDR3 reads CSARDGRGGSGNEQFF. The CDR3 coding sequence is TGCAGTGCTAGAGATGGTCGGGGCGGGAGCGGCAATGAGCAGTTCTTC.

This clonotype was picked up many times. The rearrangement joins TRBV20-1 to TRBJ2-5; perhaps TRBD1 as D (5 bases). Germline values: CDR1 DFQATT, CDR2 SNEGSKA (reference sequence). The V end was cut by 3 bases, the J end by 2 bases, with 19 bases between. The length of the CDR3 is 16 residues. The CDR3 region is CSARNSRQLQQETQYF. DNA of the CDR3: TGCAGTGCTAGGAACTCGAGACAGCTACAGCAAGAGACCCAGTACTTC.